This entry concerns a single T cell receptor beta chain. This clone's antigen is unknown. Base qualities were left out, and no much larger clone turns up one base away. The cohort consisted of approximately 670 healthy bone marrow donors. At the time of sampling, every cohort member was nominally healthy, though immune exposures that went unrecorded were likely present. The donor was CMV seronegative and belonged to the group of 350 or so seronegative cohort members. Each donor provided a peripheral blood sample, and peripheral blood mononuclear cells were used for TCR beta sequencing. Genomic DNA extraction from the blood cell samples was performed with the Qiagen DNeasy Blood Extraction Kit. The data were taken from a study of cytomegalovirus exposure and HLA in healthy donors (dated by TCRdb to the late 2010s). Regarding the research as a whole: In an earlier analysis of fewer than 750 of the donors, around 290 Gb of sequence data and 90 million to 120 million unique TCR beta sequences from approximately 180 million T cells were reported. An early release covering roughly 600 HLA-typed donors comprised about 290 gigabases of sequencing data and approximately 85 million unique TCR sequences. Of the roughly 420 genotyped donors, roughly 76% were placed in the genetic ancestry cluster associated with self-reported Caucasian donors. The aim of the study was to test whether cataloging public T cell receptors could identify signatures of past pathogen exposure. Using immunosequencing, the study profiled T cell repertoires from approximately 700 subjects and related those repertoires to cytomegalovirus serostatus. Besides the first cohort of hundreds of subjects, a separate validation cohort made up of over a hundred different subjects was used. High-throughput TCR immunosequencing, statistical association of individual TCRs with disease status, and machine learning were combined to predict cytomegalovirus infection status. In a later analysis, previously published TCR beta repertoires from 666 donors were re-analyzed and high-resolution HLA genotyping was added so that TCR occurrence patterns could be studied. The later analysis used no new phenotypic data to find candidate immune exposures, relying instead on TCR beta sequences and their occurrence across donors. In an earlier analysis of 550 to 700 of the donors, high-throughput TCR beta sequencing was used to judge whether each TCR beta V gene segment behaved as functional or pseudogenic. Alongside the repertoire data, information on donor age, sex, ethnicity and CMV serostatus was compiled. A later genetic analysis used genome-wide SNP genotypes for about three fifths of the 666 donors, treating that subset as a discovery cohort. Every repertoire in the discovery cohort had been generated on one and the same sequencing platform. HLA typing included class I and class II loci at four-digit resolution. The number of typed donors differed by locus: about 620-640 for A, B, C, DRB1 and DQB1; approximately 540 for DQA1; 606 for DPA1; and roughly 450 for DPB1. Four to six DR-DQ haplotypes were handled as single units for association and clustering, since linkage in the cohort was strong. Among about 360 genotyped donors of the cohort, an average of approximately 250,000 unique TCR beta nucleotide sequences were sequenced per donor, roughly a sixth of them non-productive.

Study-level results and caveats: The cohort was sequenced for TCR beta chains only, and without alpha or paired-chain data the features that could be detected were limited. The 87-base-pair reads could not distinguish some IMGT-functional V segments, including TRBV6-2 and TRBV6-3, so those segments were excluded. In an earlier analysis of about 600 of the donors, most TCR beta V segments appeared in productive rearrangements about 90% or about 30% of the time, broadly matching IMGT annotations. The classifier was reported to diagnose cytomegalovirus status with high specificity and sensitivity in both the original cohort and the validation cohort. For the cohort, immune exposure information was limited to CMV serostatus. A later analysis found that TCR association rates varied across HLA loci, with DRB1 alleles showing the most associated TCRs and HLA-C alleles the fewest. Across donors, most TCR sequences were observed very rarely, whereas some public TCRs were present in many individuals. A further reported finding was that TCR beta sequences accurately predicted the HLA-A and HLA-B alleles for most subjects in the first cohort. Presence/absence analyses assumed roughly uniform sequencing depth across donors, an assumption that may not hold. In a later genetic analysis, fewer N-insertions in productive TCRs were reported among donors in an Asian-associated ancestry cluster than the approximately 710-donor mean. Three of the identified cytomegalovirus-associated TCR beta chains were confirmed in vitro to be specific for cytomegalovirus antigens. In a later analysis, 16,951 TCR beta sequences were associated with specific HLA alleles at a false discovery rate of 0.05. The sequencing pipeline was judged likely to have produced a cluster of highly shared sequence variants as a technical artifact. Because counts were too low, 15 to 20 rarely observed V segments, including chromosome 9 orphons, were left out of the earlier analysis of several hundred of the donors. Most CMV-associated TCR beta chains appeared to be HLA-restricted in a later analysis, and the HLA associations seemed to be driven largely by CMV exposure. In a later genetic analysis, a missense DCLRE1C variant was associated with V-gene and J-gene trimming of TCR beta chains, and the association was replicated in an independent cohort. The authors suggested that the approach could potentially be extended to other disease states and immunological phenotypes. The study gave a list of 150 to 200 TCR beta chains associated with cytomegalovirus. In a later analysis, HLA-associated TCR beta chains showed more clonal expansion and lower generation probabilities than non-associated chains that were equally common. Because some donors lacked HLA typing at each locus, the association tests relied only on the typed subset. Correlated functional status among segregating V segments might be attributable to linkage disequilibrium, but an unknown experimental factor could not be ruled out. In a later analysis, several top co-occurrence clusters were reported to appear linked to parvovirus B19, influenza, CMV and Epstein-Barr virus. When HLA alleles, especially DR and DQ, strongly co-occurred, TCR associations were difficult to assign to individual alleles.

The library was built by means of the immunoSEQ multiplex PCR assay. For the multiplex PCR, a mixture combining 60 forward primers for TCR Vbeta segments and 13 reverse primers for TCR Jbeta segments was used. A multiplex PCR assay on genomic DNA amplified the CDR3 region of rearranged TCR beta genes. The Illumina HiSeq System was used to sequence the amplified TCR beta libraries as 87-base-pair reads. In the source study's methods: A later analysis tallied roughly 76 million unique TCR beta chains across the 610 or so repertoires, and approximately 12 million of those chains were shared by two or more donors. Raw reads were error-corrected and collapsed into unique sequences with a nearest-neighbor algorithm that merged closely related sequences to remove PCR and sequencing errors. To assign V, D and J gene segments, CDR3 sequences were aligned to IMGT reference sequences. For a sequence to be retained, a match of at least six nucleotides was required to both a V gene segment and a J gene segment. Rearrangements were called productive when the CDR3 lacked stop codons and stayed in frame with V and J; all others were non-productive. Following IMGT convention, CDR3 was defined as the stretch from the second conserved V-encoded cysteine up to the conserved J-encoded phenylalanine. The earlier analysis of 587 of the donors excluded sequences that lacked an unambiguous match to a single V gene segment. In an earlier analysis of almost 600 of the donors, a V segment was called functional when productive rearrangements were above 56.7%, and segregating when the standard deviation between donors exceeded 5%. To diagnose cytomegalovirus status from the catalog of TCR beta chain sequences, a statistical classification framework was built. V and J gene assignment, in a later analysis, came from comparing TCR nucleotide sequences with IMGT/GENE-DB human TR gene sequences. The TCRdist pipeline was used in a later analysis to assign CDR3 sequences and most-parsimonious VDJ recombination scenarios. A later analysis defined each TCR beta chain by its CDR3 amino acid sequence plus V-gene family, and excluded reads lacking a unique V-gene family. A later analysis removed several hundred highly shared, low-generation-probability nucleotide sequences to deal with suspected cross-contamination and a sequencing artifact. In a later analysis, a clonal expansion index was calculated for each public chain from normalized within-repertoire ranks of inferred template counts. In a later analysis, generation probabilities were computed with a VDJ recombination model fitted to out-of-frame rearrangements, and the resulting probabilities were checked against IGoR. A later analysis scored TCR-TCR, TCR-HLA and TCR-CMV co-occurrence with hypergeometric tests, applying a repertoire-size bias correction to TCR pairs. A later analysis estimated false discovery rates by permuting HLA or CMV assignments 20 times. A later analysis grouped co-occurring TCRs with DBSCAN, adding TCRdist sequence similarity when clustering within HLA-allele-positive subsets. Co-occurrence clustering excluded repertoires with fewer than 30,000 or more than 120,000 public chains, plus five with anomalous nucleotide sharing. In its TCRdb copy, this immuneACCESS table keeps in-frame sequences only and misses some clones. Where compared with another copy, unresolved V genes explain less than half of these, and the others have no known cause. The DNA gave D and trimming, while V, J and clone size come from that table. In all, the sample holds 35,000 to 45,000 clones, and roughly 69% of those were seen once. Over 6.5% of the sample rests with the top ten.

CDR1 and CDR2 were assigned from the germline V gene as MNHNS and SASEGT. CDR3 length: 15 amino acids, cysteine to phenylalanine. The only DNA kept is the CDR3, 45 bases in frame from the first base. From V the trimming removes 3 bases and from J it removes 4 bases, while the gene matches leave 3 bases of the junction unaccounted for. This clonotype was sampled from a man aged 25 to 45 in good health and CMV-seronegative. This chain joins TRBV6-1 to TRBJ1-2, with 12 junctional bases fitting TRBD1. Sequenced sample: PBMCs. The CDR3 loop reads CASSEGTGGGYGYTF. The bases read TGTGCCAGCAGTGAGGGGACAGGGGGCGGCTATGGCTACACCTTC.